Listed here is a single T cell receptor beta chain. This sample is part of a study of CD8+CD57+ T cells in acquired aplastic anemia. Across the whole study: The sorted CD4+ and CD8+ cells yielded an average approximately 3.2 ug of DNA.

V lost 4 bases, J lost 4 bases, and 10 bases lay in between. This CDR3 spans 13 amino acids. Per the germline V gene, CDR1 is ENHRY and CDR2 is SYGVKD. Patients included in sequencing had previously demonstrated CD8+CD57+ cell expansion by flow cytometry. Blood sampling was performed on the patients, and none of them had received therapy by then. Genomic DNA, the template, was used for profiling of the TCR beta VDJ and CDR3. TCRdb fed the reads into MiXCR, producing one record per CDR3 protein. The sample holds just over 200,000 distinct CDR3 sequences, 50% to 70% seen once. The chain employs TRBV10-3 and TRBJ1-2; D not resolved. This TCR came from a human donor with aplastic anemia. Sequencing input: sorted CD4+, CD8+, or CD8+CD57+ T cells (not recorded which) from PBMCs. The CDR3 DNA sequence: TGTGCCATCAGTGTCGAAGGCGGCTATGGCTACACCTTC. This codes for CAISVEGGYGYTF.